This TCR beta chain came from a study of CD8+ T cells in alopecia areata. Study findings and constraints: In patients, TCRs were shared less clearly than in mice, and HLA may possibly be involved.

V gave up 0 bases and J gave up 0 bases, with 5 bases separating them. Germline CDR1 reads SQVTM; CDR2 reads ANQGSEA. This CDR3 is 13 amino acids long. cDNA prepared by RNA extraction and subsequent reverse transcription served as the template for sequencing. The data were produced by immunoSEQ multiplex PCR, yet TCRdb's version contains in-frame clones alone and is incomplete. Counted here are 120,000 to 150,000 clones, roughly 50% occurring once; the ten biggest clones make up more than 6.5%. This clone was recorded a few times. The antigen is undetermined. This same CDR3 is encoded by further DNA sequences in the sample.

The sequencing sample was made of CD4+ T cells sorted from blood. The sequence was obtained from a human donor with alopecia areata. The chain links TRBV29-1 to TRBJ1-1; no clear D gene. CDR3 amino acids: CSVEEFMNTEAFF. As DNA, the CDR3 is TGCAGCGTTGAAGAATTTATGAACACTGAAGCTTTCTTT.